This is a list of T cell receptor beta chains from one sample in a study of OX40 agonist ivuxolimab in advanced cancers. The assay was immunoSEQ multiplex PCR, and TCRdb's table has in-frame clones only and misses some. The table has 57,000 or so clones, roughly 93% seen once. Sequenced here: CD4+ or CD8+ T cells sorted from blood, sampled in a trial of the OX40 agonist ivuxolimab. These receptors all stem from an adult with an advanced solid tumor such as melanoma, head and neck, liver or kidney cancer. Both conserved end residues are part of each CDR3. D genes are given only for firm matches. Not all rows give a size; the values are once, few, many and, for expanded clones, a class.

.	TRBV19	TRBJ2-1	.	TGTGCCAGTAGCTCCTCGTGGAGCTCCTACAATGAGCAGTTCTTC	CASSSSWSSYNEQFF
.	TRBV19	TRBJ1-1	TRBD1	TGTGCCAGTAGTTACAGGGGTGGGGACACTGAAGCTTTCTTT	CASSYRGGDTEAFF
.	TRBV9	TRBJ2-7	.	TGTGCCAGCAGCGTAGTTGGGGTCCCCAGGGAGGAGCAGTACTTC	CASSVVGVPREEQYF
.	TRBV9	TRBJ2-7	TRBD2	TGTGCCAGCAGCCCCCGTCTAGCGGGAGTTTCCTACGAGCAGTACTTC	CASSPRLAGVSYEQYF
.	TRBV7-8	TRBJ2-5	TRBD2	TGTGCCAGCAGCCAACCCCTCATCCTAGCTTTAGCGGGAGTTGAGACCCAGTACTTC	CASSQPLILALAGVETQYF
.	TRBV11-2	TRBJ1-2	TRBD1	TGTGCCAGCAGGCCGACAGGGGGTGCCTATGGCTACACCTTC	CASRPTGGAYGYTF
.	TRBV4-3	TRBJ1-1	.	TGCGCCAGCAGCCGACTGACAGGCGCGGACACTGAAGCTTTCTTT	CASSRLTGADTEAFF
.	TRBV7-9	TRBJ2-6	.	TGTGCCAGCAGCTTTCCCGGGGCCAACGTCCTGACTTTC	CASSFPGANVLTF
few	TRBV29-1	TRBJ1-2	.	TGCAGCGTGAGGACTTTCTTGGATGGCTACACCTTC	CSVRTFLDGYTF
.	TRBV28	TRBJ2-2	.	TGTGCCAGCAGTCAACAGGGTAACACCGGGGAGCTGTTTTTT	CASSQQGNTGELFF
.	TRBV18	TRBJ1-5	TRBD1	TGTGCCAGCTCACCGGACAGGGGACATCAGCCCCAGCATTTT	CASSPDRGHQPQHF
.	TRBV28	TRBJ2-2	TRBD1	TGTGCCAGCAGTTTTCAGGGACAGGGCCACACCGGGGAGCTGTTTTTT	CASSFQGQGHTGELFF
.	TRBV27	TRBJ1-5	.	TGTGCCAGCAGTTTATCTAGCGATCAGCCCCAGCATTTT	CASSLSSDQPQHF
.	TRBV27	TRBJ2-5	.	TGTGCCAGCAGTCCCCCGGGTACGGGAGACGAGACCCAGTACTTC	CASSPPGTGDETQYF
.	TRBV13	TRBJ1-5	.	TGTGCCAGCAGAGAGAAGGGGAGCAATCAGCCCCAGCATTTT	CASREKGSNQPQHF
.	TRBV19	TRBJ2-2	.	TGTGCCAGTGGGATCGGAGGGGCGAACACCGGGGAGCTGTTTTTT	CASGIGGANTGELFF
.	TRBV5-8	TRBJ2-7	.	TGTGCCAGCAGCTGGGCGTCGGGGGATTACTACGAGCAGTACTTC	CASSWASGDYYEQYF
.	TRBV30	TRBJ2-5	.	TGTGCCTGGAGTCGAGACCATGTTTCCCAGTACTTC	CAWSRDHVSQYF
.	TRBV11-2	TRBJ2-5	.	TGTGCCAGCAGCCGAGTGCGAGCTATCCGGGAGACCCAGTACTTC	CASSRVRAIRETQYF
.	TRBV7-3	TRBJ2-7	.	TGTGCCAGCAGCTTATCCCCTTCCTACGAGCAGTACTTC	CASSLSPSYEQYF
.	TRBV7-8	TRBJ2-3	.	TGTGCCAGCAGCTTACAGCTCAGCGGAGAGAGCACAGATACGCAGTATTTT	CASSLQLSGESTDTQYF
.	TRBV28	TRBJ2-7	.	TGTGCCACCAGGACTTCCCCTGGGGCCGAGCAGTACTTC	CATRTSPGAEQYF
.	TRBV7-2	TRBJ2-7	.	TGTGCCAGCAGCTTATGGGCAGGTAGCTCCTACGAGCAGTACTTC	CASSLWAGSSYEQYF
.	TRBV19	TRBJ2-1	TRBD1	TGTGCCAGTAGTATACGGGACAGCGTCTACAATGAGCAGTTCTTC	CASSIRDSVYNEQFF
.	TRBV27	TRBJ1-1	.	TGTGCCAGCAGCCTAGCGGGTGGGGAGGGTTACACTGAAGCTTTCTTT	CASSLAGGEGYTEAFF
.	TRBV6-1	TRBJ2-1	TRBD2	TGTGCCAGCAGTGATCAGCGGGAAGGTCGGCGAGAGCAGTTCTTC	CASSDQREGRREQFF
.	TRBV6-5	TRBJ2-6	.	TGTGCCAGCAGTTACAGTGGGGCCAACGTCCTGACTTTC	CASSYSGANVLTF
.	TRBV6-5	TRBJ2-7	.	TGTGCCAGCAGTTACTCGAGCTCCTACGAGCAGTACTTC	CASSYSSSYEQYF
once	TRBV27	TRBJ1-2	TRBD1	TGTGCCAGCAGTCCATCGACAGGGGAAGCCCGCTATGGCTACACCTTC	CASSPSTGEARYGYTF
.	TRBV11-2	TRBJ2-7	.	TGTGCCAGCAGCTTAGAAGGGGCTTTCCCCTCCTACGAGCAGTACTTC	CASSLEGAFPSYEQYF
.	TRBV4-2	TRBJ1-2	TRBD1	TGTGCCAGCAGCCCCGGACAGGGTTATGGCTACACCTTC	CASSPGQGYGYTF
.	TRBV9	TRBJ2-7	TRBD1	TGTGCCAGCAGCCCCGGGACAGCGGCCACCTACGAGCAGTACTTC	CASSPGTAATYEQYF
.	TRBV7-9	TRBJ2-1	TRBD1	TGTGCCAGCAGCGTCCCGGGACAGGGTTACAATGAGCAGTTCTTC	CASSVPGQGYNEQFF
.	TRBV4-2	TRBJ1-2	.	TGTGCCAGCAGCCAAGAAAGGCCTGGCCACTATGGCTACACCTTC	CASSQERPGHYGYTF
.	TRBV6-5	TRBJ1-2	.	TGTGCCAGCAGAAACTGGCAGAGGAACTATGGCTACACCTTC	CASRNWQRNYGYTF
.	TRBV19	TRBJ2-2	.	TGTGCCAGTAGCGGCGGGGAGCTGTTTTTT	CASSGGELFF
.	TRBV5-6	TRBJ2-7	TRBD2	TGTGCCAGCAGGGTAGCGGGAGACGAGCAGTACTTC	CASRVAGDEQYF
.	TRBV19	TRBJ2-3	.	TGTGCCAGTAGTATAGGGGCGACTAGCACAGATACGCAGTATTTT	CASSIGATSTDTQYF
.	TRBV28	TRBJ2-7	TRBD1	TGTGCCAGCAGTTTATACCACAGGGGGAATCGCGAGCAGTACTTC	CASSLYHRGNREQYF
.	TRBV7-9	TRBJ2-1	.	TGTGCCAGCAGCTTCCCACAGGGAAGACGGAATGAGCAGTTCTTC	CASSFPQGRRNEQFF
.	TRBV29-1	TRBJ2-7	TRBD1	TGCAGCTTCTTGACAGGGGCTGGCTACGAGCAGTACTTC	CSFLTGAGYEQYF
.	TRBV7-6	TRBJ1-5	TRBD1	TGTGCCAGCAGCTTAGTAGGGGGCCAAGATAGCAATCAGCCCCAGCATTTT	CASSLVGGQDSNQPQHF
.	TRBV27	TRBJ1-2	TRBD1	TGTGCCAGCAGTTCTGCCGACAGGGGGGATGGCTACACCTTC	CASSSADRGDGYTF
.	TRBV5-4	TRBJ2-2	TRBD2	TGTGCCAGCAGCTCGGGACTAGCGGGAGAGTTGGGCACCGGGGAGCTGTTTTTT	CASSSGLAGELGTGELFF
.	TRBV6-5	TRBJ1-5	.	TGTGCCAGCAGTTACTCTGGTAGCAATCAGCCCCAGCATTTT	CASSYSGSNQPQHF
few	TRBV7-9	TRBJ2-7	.	TGTGCCAGCAGCTTACAAGGACCGTCCTACGAGCAGTACTTC	CASSLQGPSYEQYF
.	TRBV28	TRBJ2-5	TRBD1	TGTGCCAGCAGTTATCTCGGACAGGGGGTACAAGAGACCCAGTACTTC	CASSYLGQGVQETQYF
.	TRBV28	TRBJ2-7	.	TGTGCCAGCAGTTTAATAGAGAGCTCCTACGAGCAGTACTTC	CASSLIESSYEQYF
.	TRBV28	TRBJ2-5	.	TGTGCCAGCAGTCAGCTCGGGACCATGCAAGAGACCCAGTACTTC	CASSQLGTMQETQYF
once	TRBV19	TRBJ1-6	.	TGTGCCAGTAGTATTGAGCGTTATAATTCACCCCTCCACTTT	CASSIERYNSPLHF
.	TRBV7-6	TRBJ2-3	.	TGTGCCAGCAGTTTACCCCCCTCGCGGGAAGGGACAGATACGCAGTATTTT	CASSLPPSREGTDTQYF
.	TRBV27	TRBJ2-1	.	TGTGCCAGCAGTTTATCCTCGGGGGCCAATGAGCAGTTCTTC	CASSLSSGANEQFF
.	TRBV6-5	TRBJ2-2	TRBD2	TGTGCCAGCAATCTGCAAGCGGGAGGGCCCGGGGAGCTGTTTTTT	CASNLQAGGPGELFF
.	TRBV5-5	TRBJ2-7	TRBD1	TGTGCCAGCAGCTTAGGGACAGGGACCGAGCAGTACTTC	CASSLGTGTEQYF
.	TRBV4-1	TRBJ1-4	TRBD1	TGCGCCAGCAGCCAGGCGCCGGGACAGGACTTCTTGGGGGGACTGTTTTTT	CASSQAPGQDFLGGLFF